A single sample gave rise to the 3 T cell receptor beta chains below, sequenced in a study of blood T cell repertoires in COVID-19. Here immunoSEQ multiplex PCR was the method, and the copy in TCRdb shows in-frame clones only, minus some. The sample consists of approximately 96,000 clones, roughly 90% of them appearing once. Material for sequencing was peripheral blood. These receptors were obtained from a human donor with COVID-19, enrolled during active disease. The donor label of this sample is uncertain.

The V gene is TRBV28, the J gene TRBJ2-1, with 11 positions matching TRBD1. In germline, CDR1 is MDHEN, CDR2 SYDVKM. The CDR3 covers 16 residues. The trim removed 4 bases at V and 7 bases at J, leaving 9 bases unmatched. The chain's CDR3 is CASSSLGQGAFNEQFF. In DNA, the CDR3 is TGTGCCAGCAGTTCACTTGGACAGGGGGCGTTTAATGAGCAGTTCTTC. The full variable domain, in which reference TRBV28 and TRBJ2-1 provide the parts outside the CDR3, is DVKVTQSSRYLVKRTGEKVFLECVQDMDHENMFWYRQDPGLGLRLIYFSYDVKMKEKGDIPEGYSVSREKKERFSLILESASTNQTSMYLCASSSLGQGAFNEQFFGPGTRLTVL.

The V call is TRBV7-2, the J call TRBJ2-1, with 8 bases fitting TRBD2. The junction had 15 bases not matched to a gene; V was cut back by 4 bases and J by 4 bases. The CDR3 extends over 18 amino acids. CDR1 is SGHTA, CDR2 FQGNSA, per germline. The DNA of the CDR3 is TGTGCCAGCAGCTCACCGACCGGGGGACTAGACCTATACAATGAGCAGTTCTTC. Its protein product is CASSSPTGGLDLYNEQFF.

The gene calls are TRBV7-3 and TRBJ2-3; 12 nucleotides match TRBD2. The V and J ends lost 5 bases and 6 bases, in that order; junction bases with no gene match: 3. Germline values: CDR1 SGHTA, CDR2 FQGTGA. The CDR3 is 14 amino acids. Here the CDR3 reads CASSLAGGFDTQYF. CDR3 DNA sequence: TGTGCCAGCAGCCTAGCGGGAGGGTTTGATACGCAGTATTTT.